This T cell receptor beta chain was observed in a study of blood T cell repertoires in COVID-19. Turning to the study itself: Material from acute and convalescent COVID-19 was sourced from the United States, Italy and Spain. T cells, B-cell-depleted T cells, or PBMCs supplied cDNA or gDNA.

This CDR3 has 17 amino acids. Germline V gene lookup returns CDR1 MRHNA and CDR2 SNTAGT. V dropped 4 bases and J dropped 3; count of bases not matched to a gene: 7. This clone was detected only once. Per the original methods: Reference gene primer amplification gave estimated nucleated cell counts. The method was immunoSEQ multiplex PCR; TCRdb's version includes in-frame clones alone and lacks a portion of them. The DNA gave D and trimming, while V, J and clone size come from that table. This repertoire shows approximately 170,000 clones, about 88% found once; its top ten account for more than 2%. The clonotype originates from a man aged 50 to 59 who had recovered from COVID-19. The specimen was peripheral blood. V is TRBV6-4 and J is TRBJ2-3, with TRBD2 matching over 13 bases. The CDR3 DNA sequence: TGTGCCAGCAGTGCCGGGACTAGCGGGACCCGAACAGATACGCAGTATTTT. This sequence encodes CASSAGTSGTRTDTQYF.